This T cell receptor beta chain is from a study of shared clonotypes between healthy human individuals. About this clone itself: The antigen is not known.

Negatively enriched CD4+ T cells were divided by CD45RA into naive and memory. Original methodology: Filtering was not the same, since immunoSEQ gave junction-only sequences without quality scores. Method: immunoSEQ multiplex PCR; TCRdb's copy keeps in-frame clones and lacks some. That table is the source of V, J and clone size, and D and trimming were worked out from the DNA. The repertoire holds fewer than 2.5 million clones, with 90% to 95% as singletons. V was shortened by 5 bases and J by 2 bases, with 16 bases between the two germline ends. This CDR3 is built from 16 residues. CDR1 and CDR2 (germline): SGHVS, FNYEAQ. The study's findings and limits: Generation probabilities of non-shared clonotypes were lower (relative to those shared by all four donors). Naive subsets generally exceeded memory subsets in estimated richness.

The chain joins TRBV7-6 to TRBJ2-1; tentative D call: TRBD2 (6 bases). Sequenced sample: naive CD4+ T cells from PBMCs. Subset here: CD45RA+ positively selected. The sequence was obtained from a man between 18 and 35 years old in good health. Some clones in this sample may be carry-over from other donors' samples. The CDR3 coding sequence is TGTGCCAGCAGCCCCGGCCCGGGGGAAGCCTACAATGAGCAGTTCTTC. Translation: CASSPGPGEAYNEQFF.